The sequence of this T cell receptor beta chain was determined in a study of cytomegalovirus exposure and HLA in healthy donors. The primer mix had 60 Vbeta and 13 Jbeta primers. The method was immunoSEQ multiplex PCR; TCRdb's version includes in-frame clones alone and lacks a portion of them. The sample holds 140,000 or so clones, about 79% seen once. The sequencing input was PBMCs. This receptor was obtained from a woman in her 30s in good health and CMV-seronegative.

This CDR3 is CASSLGRQETQYF. The DNA of the CDR3 is TGCGCCAGCAGCTTAGGCAGGCAAGAGACCCAGTACTTC. This sequence joins TRBV5-1 and TRBJ2-5; D is undetermined. Trimming took 2 bases from V and 2 from J, leaving 7 bases between them. CDR3 size: 13 residues. Germline values: CDR1 SGHRS, CDR2 YFSETQ.